This entry lists 10 T cell receptor beta chains sequenced from one sample in a study of response to subunit inactivated influenza vaccine. TCRdb itself ran the RT-PCR reads through MiXCR, one entry per CDR3 protein. This table holds 650,000 to 800,000 distinct CDR3 sequences, approximately 18% found once. Source: PBMCs from blood, taken 4 to 6 days after vaccination. The receptors here all came from a man aged 45-65 years who received an inactivated influenza vaccine.

This clonotype was seen at least ten times. The rearrangement uses TRBV12-3 or TRBV12-4 and TRBJ2-1, with D possibly being TRBD2 (6 bases). The length of the CDR3 is 16 residues. Trimming shortened V by 6 bases and J by 4 bases, and 19 bases separated the two germline ends. The DNA of the CDR3 is TGTGCCAGCAGCCCTCCGGGACTCCAGTCTTACAATGAGCAGTTCTTC. This gives the protein CASSPPGLQSYNEQFF.

The V gene is TRBV9, the J gene TRBJ2-6; D remains ambiguous. CDR3 size: 15 residues. V lost 3 bases and J 0 bases, leaving 7 bases between the germline ends. CDR1 is SGDLS, CDR2 YYNGEE, per germline. This CDR3 is CASSDLGSGANVLTF. DNA for the CDR3: TGTGCCAGCAGCGACCTGGGCTCTGGGGCCAACGTCCTGACTTTC.

CDR3 nucleotide sequence: TGTGCCAGCAGCTTTATAGCGGGAGGAAGCTCCTACAATGAGCAGTTCTTC. It encodes CASSFIAGGSSYNEQFF. This chain connects TRBV5-5 to TRBJ2-1; 10 bases line up with TRBD2. Germline V gives CDR1 SGHKS, CDR2 YYEKEE (reference sequence). The CDR3 runs to 17 residues. The V segment lost 2 bases and the J segment 0 bases; nucleotides outside the gene matches: 5.

The chain links TRBV12-3 or TRBV12-4 to TRBJ2-2; tentatively, D is TRBD2 (6 bases). This CDR3 contains 17 residues. V lost 1 base and J lost 4, with 16 bases in between. CDR3 in amino acids: CASSLEKGLARTGELFF. CDR3 nucleotide sequence: TGTGCCAGCAGTTTAGAGAAAGGCCTAGCGCGCACCGGGGAGCTGTTTTTT.

This clonotype showed up just a few times. CDR3 nucleotides: TGCGCCAGCCAACTAGACAACACCGGGGAGCTGTTTTTT. Amino acids: CASQLDNTGELFF. The chain is built from TRBV5-1 and TRBJ2-2; tentatively, D is TRBD2 (5 bases). CDR3 length: 13 residues. Trimming pared 7 bases from V and 2 bases from J, leaving 9 bases between. The V gene's germline CDR1 is SGHRS and CDR2 YFSETQ.

V gene TRBV15 combines with J gene TRBJ1-4; a possible D gene is TRBD1 (6 bases). V was trimmed by 1 base and J by 2 bases, leaving 11 bases between them. The CDR3 spans 16 residues. Germline CDR1 LNHNV, CDR2 YYDKDF (reference sequence). CDR3 sequence: CATSRVQGRTNEKLFF. The CDR3 nucleotides read TGTGCCACCAGCAGAGTGCAGGGGAGGACTAATGAAAAACTGTTTTTT.

This clonotype was seen a few times. The chain links TRBV6-1 to TRBJ2-1, with D perhaps matching TRBD1 or TRBD2 (6 bases each). V gave up 10 bases and J gave up 12 bases, with 28 bases separating them. This CDR3 region has 15 residues. Germline V lookup: CDR1 MNHNS, CDR2 SASEGT. The CDR3 nucleotides read TGTGCCACGGGGGAGGACAGCTTGGAGGTTCAAGCGCAGTTCTTC. Its protein is CATGEDSLEVQAQFF.

Only a few counts were recorded for this clonotype. The chain links TRBV5-1 to TRBJ2-6; 9 positions match TRBD1. The CDR3 covers 16 residues. Looked up from germline, CDR1 is SGHRS and CDR2 is YFSETQ. Trimming cost V 4 bases and J 3 bases; bases outside gene matches: 5. In nucleotides, the CDR3 is TGCGCCAGCAGCCCGACAGGGGGAAGTGGGGCCAACGTCCTGACTTTC. Translating gives CASSPTGGSGANVLTF.

This clonotype was counted between two and nine times. The genes are TRBV12-3 or TRBV12-4 and TRBJ2-3; 10 bases align to TRBD1. This CDR3 comprises 15 residues. The junction had 9 bases not matched to a gene; V was cut back by 4 bases and J by 8 bases. CDR3 loop: CASSSRDRGRGTQYF. In DNA form, the CDR3 reads TGTGCCAGCAGTTCCCGGGACAGGGGCCGGGGTACGCAGTATTTT.

This clonotype was counted a few times. The V and J genes are TRBV7-9 and TRBJ2-3; the D call may be TRBD1 or TRBD2 (5 bases each). From germline, CDR1 is SEHNR and CDR2 FQNEAQ (reference sequence). The CDR3 sequence is 15 residues long. Trimming pared 2 bases from V and 4 bases from J, leaving 13 bases between. CDR3 bases: TGTGCCAGCAGCTTACAGGGAGCGAAGCCAGATACGCAGTATTTT. Protein sequence: CASSLQGAKPDTQYF. The full variable domain, its missing parts supplied by reference TRBV7-9 and TRBJ2-3, is DTGVSQNPRHKITKRGQNVTFRCDPISEHNRLYWYRQTLGQGPEFLTYFQNEAQLEKSRLLSDRFSAERPKGSFSTLEIQRTEQGDSAMYLCASSLQGAKPDTQYFGPGTRLTVL.